The 26 T cell receptor beta chains presented below share a single source sample, sequenced in a study of cytomegalovirus exposure and HLA in healthy donors. PCR employed 60 Vbeta and 13 Jbeta primers. TCRdb keeps only in-frame clones here, not all; method: immunoSEQ multiplex PCR. The data contain about 210,000 clones, roughly 83% of them singletons. Sequencing used PBMCs. All receptors come from a male donor in good health and CMV-seropositive.

The V call is TRBV7-2, the J call TRBJ1-3, with D perhaps matching TRBD1 (5 bases). The CDR3 has 15 residues. The germline V gene has CDR1 SGHTA and CDR2 FQGNSA. V was pared by 5 bases and J by 0 bases, with 11 bases between. This chain's CDR3 is CASSEGRGSGNTIYF. CDR3 nucleotide sequence: TGTGCCAGCAGCGAAGGGAGGGGCTCTGGAAACACCATATATTTT.

This clone has more than one count but fewer than ten. The V call is TRBV11-2, the J call TRBJ1-1, with D maybe TRBD1 (5 bases). V was pared by 1 base and J by 2 bases, with 11 bases between. This CDR3 has 15 amino acids. CDR1 SGHAT and CDR2 FQNNGV come from the germline V gene. CDR3 sequence reads: CASSLGAGLNTEAFF. In nucleotides, the CDR3 is TGTGCCAGCAGCTTAGGGGCGGGACTAAACACTGAAGCTTTCTTT.

The rearrangement links TRBV7-3 to TRBJ2-3; tentatively, D is TRBD2 (7 bases). CDR3 length equals 15 residues. Trimming shortened V by 3 bases and J by 1 base, and 11 bases separated the two germline ends. Germline CDR1 SGHTA, CDR2 FQGTGA. The CDR3 region is CASSFRGAGTDTQYF. CDR3 coding DNA: TGTGCCAGCAGCTTCCGGGGGGCGGGCACAGATACGCAGTATTTT.

CDR3 loop: CASSKGPPRGQHYEQYF. In DNA form, the CDR3 reads TGTGCCAGCAGCAAGGGGCCCCCGAGGGGGCAACACTACGAGCAGTACTTC. The V call is TRBV21-1, the J call TRBJ2-7; no check of the table's D call, TRBD1, against the DNA was made. TRBV21-1 is labeled a pseudogene. The CDR3 loop spans 17 amino acids.

The chain carries TRBV2 and TRBJ2-7; D may be TRBD2 (6 bases). V lost 11 bases and J 2 bases, leaving 25 bases between the germline ends. The germline V gene has CDR1 SNHLY and CDR2 FYNNEI. This CDR3 has 16 amino acids. DNA of the CDR3: TGTGCCTGCTCTACTTCTAGCGCCAACTCACCCTACGAGCAGTACTTC. Translated: CACSTSSANSPYEQYF.

The genes are TRBV9 and TRBJ1-1; 7 bases are a match to TRBD1. The junction had 7 bases not matched to a gene; V was cut back by 3 bases and J by 5 bases. The CDR3 runs 14 residues. The V gene's germline CDR1 is SGDLS and CDR2 YYNGEE. CDR3: CASSADREDTEAFF. The CDR3, as DNA: TGTGCCAGCAGCGCCGACAGGGAGGATACTGAAGCTTTCTTT.

The rearrangement uses TRBV21-1 and TRBJ2-7; TRBD2 is the table's D call and was not checked against the DNA. TRBV21-1 corresponds to a pseudogene. The CDR3 contains 16 residues. DNA for the CDR3: TGTGCCAGCAGCATAAGGACTACATCCCTCTCGTATGAGCAGTACTTC. Protein product: CASSIRTTSLSYEQYF.

This clone occurred once. The rearrangement links TRBV7-9 to TRBJ2-5; 15 bases line up with TRBD2. After removal of 3 bases from V and 4 bases from J, the junction contained 0 bases not matched to a gene. CDR3 length: 15 amino acids. Germline V lookup: CDR1 SEHNR, CDR2 FQNEAQ (reference sequence). The CDR3 is CASSLGLAGGETQYF. The CDR3 coding sequence is TGTGCCAGCAGCTTGGGACTAGCGGGAGGAGAGACCCAGTACTTC.

The chain carries TRBV7-9 and TRBJ1-1; D perhaps matches TRBD1 (6 bases). The V end lost 1 base, the J end lost 1 base, and 19 bases lay between the germline ends. The CDR3 sequence is 18 residues long. The germline V gene has CDR1 SEHNR and CDR2 FQNEAQ (reference sequence). The CDR3 DNA follows: TGTGCCAGCAGCTTAGAGGTAGTTGGGGGACAAAGGAACACTGAAGCTTTCTTT. It is translated as CASSLEVVGGQRNTEAFF.

V is TRBV7-2 and J is TRBJ2-7; D call uncertain. V shed 5 bases and J shed 4 bases, with 18 bases lying between them. The CDR3 totals 15 residues. In germline, CDR1 is SGHTA, CDR2 FQGNSA. This CDR3 reads CASSLLDTSLYEQYF. CDR3 in DNA: TGTGCCAGCAGCCTCCTCGACACCTCCCTTTACGAGCAGTACTTC.

This chain uses TRBV29-1 with TRBJ2-5, with D unresolved. Germline V gene sequence: CDR1 SQVTM, CDR2 ANQGSEA. The length of the CDR3 is 13 residues. Trimming took 5 bases from V and 5 from J, leaving 15 bases between them. The CDR3 sequence: CSVFNLGTETQYF. CDR3 in DNA: TGCAGCGTTTTTAACCTCGGTACGGAGACCCAGTACTTC.

The chain joins TRBV5-5 to TRBJ1-1; D perhaps matches TRBD1 (6 bases). There are 17 residues in the CDR3. V lost 4 bases and J lost 1, with 20 bases in between. The V gene's germline CDR1 is SGHKS and CDR2 YYEKEE (reference sequence). The CDR3 loop is CASSIGRWGQGNTEAFF. The CDR3 DNA follows: TGTGCCAGCAGCATAGGTCGGTGGGGGCAGGGGAACACTGAAGCTTTCTTT.

The chain carries TRBV7-9 and TRBJ1-1; D is ambiguous. The CDR3 extends over 14 amino acids. Trimming removed 2 bases from V and 5 bases from J, with 12 bases in between. Per the germline V gene, CDR1 is SEHNR and CDR2 is FQNEAQ (reference sequence). CDR3 in DNA: TGTGCCAGCAGCTTAACCGGGGTTGAAACTGAAGCTTTCTTT. This sequence encodes CASSLTGVETEAFF.

V gene TRBV10-3 combines with J gene TRBJ1-1; TRBD1 agrees at 8 bases. The CDR3 has 18 residues. After removal of 4 bases from V and 0 bases from J, the junction contained 13 bases not matched to a gene. The germline gives CDR1 ENHRY, CDR2 SYGVKD. CDR3 residues: CAISVQAPGTGMNTEAFF. In DNA form, the CDR3 reads TGTGCCATCAGTGTCCAAGCCCCCGGGACAGGAATGAACACTGAAGCTTTCTTT.

V gene TRBV28 combines with J gene TRBJ2-5; D unclear. The germline CDR1 and CDR2 sequences are MDHEN and SYDVKM. The V and J ends lost 4 bases and 2 bases respectively, with 11 bases between them. This CDR3 has 14 residues. The CDR3 nucleotides read TGTGCCAGCAGTTCTCACTCGCGGCAAGAGACCCAGTACTTC. This encodes CASSSHSRQETQYF.

The chain links TRBV7-9 to TRBJ1-5; 10 bases are a match to TRBD1. The CDR3 totals 17 residues. Germline trimming cut 5 bases from V and 0 bases from J; bases unmatched to any gene: 7. Germline V gene data show CDR1 as SEHNR and CDR2 as FQNEAQ (reference sequence). The CDR3: CASSRTGGQGSNQPQHF. CDR3 sequence (DNA): TGTGCCAGCAGCCGGACAGGGGGACAAGGTAGCAATCAGCCCCAGCATTTT.

The genes are TRBV6-5 and TRBJ1-1; maybe TRBD1 (6 bases). Looked up from germline, CDR1 is MNHEY and CDR2 is SVGAGI. The CDR3 length is 15 residues. V lost 2 bases to trimming and J lost 7 bases, with 17 bases between them. CDR3 residues: CASSYTHGQSYEAFF. CDR3 DNA sequence: TGTGCCAGCAGTTACACCCACGGACAGAGCTATGAAGCTTTCTTT.

This chain joins TRBV6-6 and TRBJ1-2; D may be TRBD1 (5 bases). Trimming cost V 1 base and J 3 bases, with 12 bases left between them. The CDR3 is made up of 15 amino acids. Germline V gives CDR1 MNHNY, CDR2 SVGAGI (reference sequence). CDR3 residues: CASSYYPTDYYGYTF. CDR3 sequence (DNA): TGTGCCAGCAGTTACTACCCGACAGACTACTATGGCTACACCTTC.

This clone was seen only a few times. The chain uses TRBV27 and TRBJ2-7; D possibly corresponds to TRBD2 (6 bases). The CDR3 covers 13 residues. The germline gives CDR1 MNHEY, CDR2 SMNVEV (reference sequence). Trimming took off 3 bases at V and 2 bases at J, with 8 bases between the two ends. The chain's CDR3 is CASSLGRPYEQYF. Written as DNA, the CDR3 is TGTGCCAGCAGTTTGGGGAGGCCCTACGAGCAGTACTTC.

The V and J genes are TRBV7-3 and TRBJ1-2; 11 positions agree with TRBD1. With 5 bases clipped from V and 4 bases from J, the junction kept 3 bases outside the gene matches. This CDR3 is built from 14 residues. The germline gives CDR1 SGHTA, CDR2 FQGTGA. CDR3 amino acids: CASSPGTGGYGYTF. The CDR3 DNA follows: TGTGCCAGCAGCCCTGGGACAGGGGGCTATGGCTACACCTTC.

J is TRBJ1-2 and V is TRBV6-5, with TRBD1 as a possible D gene (5 bases). The CDR3 covers 15 residues. Trimming cost V 4 bases and J 5 bases, with 17 bases left between them. Looked up from germline, CDR1 is MNHEY and CDR2 is SVGAGI. CDR3 region: CASSSTGPDTYGYTF. CDR3 nucleotide sequence: TGTGCCAGCAGTTCTACAGGACCCGACACTTATGGCTACACCTTC.

The gene calls are TRBV7-2 and TRBJ1-1; D is unclear. The CDR3 is 11 amino acids. CDR1 SGHTA and CDR2 FQGNSA come from the germline V gene. The ends were cut back, 5 bases at V and 3 bases at J, with 4 bases in the middle. The CDR3 nucleotides read TGTGCCAGCAGCCCAGACACTGAAGCTTTCTTT. It is translated as CASSPDTEAFF.

The chain recombines TRBV5-1 with TRBJ1-3, with a weak D call TRBD1 (5 bases). This CDR3 spans 16 amino acids. V lost 0 bases, J lost 4 bases, and 14 bases lay in between. From germline, CDR1 is SGHRS and CDR2 YFSETQ. The CDR3 sequence: CASSLDVAGSGNTIYF. DNA for the CDR3: TGCGCCAGCAGCTTGGATGTTGCAGGGTCCGGAAACACCATATATTTT.

The V and J genes are TRBV9 and TRBJ2-5, with 11 bases identical to TRBD2. V lost 0 bases to trimming and J lost 5 bases; unmatched junction nucleotides: 6. CDR1 and CDR2 (germline): SGDLS, YYNGEE. The CDR3 is 16 amino acids. The CDR3 spells CASSVVAGGPGETQYF. In DNA, the CDR3 is TGTGCCAGCAGCGTAGTAGCGGGGGGGCCAGGGGAGACCCAGTACTTC.

This chain connects TRBV5-6 to TRBJ1-5, with D unresolved. The CDR3 loop spans 16 amino acids. CDR1 and CDR2 from the germline V gene are SGHDT and YYEEEE. V shed 0 bases and J shed 3 bases, with 13 bases lying between them. CDR3 bases: TGTGCCAGCAGCTTGGGGCCGGCGGAACCCAATCAGCCCCAGCATTTT. Its protein is CASSLGPAEPNQPQHF.

The chain couples TRBV15 to TRBJ1-5, with D uncertain. Trimming stripped 0 bases from V and 5 bases from J, with 14 bases between. The CDR3 is 16 amino acids. Germline V gene lookup returns CDR1 LNHNV and CDR2 YYDKDF (reference sequence). The DNA of the CDR3 is TGTGCCACCAGCAGAGATGTAGATCCTGTCTATCAGCCCCAGCATTTT. This translates into CATSRDVDPVYQPQHF.